A selection of T cell receptor beta chains follows, all from one sample in a study of blood T cell repertoires in COVID-19. Produced via immunoSEQ multiplex PCR; TCRdb's table is partial and in-frame only. This table holds about 170,000 clones, 85% to 90% found once. The sequencing sample was made of peripheral blood. The receptors shown here come from a man in his late teens or twenties with active or convalescent COVID-19. The CDR3 runs from the conserved cysteine through the conserved F or W. D genes are given only for firm matches. Some rows mark clone size as missing; the rest say once, few, many or name a class of expanded clone.

cdr3_nt | cdr3_aa | clone_size | d_call | j_call | v_call
TGTGCCAGCAGCCAAGCCATTCGGGATCGGCCCCAGCATTTT | CASSQAIRDRPQHF | - | - | TRBJ1-5 | TRBV3-1/TRBV3-2
TGTGCCAGCAGGGTAGCGGGAGTGACAGATACGCAGTATTTT | CASRVAGVTDTQYF | - | TRBD2 | TRBJ2-3 | TRBV6-5
TGTGCCTGGAGTGCCCCTCCCTCACCGGGAGCTTTCTTT | CAWSAPPSPGAFF | - | - | TRBJ1-1 | TRBV30
TGTGCCAGCAGTCGGACAGGGAGCTACAATGAGCAGTTCTTC | CASSRTGSYNEQFF | - | TRBD1 | TRBJ2-1 | TRBV9
TGTGCCAGCAGTTTGGCAGGGAATCCAGATACGCAGTATTTT | CASSLAGNPDTQYF | - | - | TRBJ2-3 | TRBV2
TGCAGCGTTCGCGAGGGACAGGTCTACGAGCAGTACTTC | CSVREGQVYEQYF | - | TRBD1 | TRBJ2-7 | TRBV29-1
TGTGCCACCCGGGGGAGGGAGCCTAATTCACCCCTCCACTTT | CATRGREPNSPLHF | few | - | TRBJ1-6 | TRBV25-1
TGTGCCAGCTCACCACCGAGCCAGGGTGATGAGCAGTTCTTC | CASSPPSQGDEQFF | once | - | TRBJ2-1 | TRBV18
TGTGCCAGCAGCTTACTCTCGGGGACACCTAATGAAAAACTGTTTTTT | CASSLLSGTPNEKLFF | few | - | TRBJ1-4 | TRBV7-9
TGTGCCAGCAGCTCCTATCGGGACAGGTCCTACGAGCAGTACTTC | CASSSYRDRSYEQYF | - | TRBD1 | TRBJ2-7 | TRBV11-1
TGTGCCAGCAGCTTGGGACAGGATAACTATGGCTACACCTTC | CASSLGQDNYGYTF | - | - | TRBJ1-2 | TRBV5-4
TGCGCCAGCCCAGCAGGGGTATCCTACGAGCAGTACTTC | CASPAGVSYEQYF | - | - | TRBJ2-7 | TRBV10-2
TGTGCCAGCAGTTTATTCGGGACAGGGGCCTGGACTGAAGCTTTCTTT | CASSLFGTGAWTEAFF | - | TRBD1 | TRBJ1-1 | TRBV27
TGCGCCAGCAACCTAGTCCTAGCGGGGGGTTCCCAAGAGACCCAGTACTTC | CASNLVLAGGSQETQYF | few | TRBD2 | TRBJ2-5 | TRBV5-1
TGCAGCGTTATGGACAGAGGAAACACCATATATTTT | CSVMDRGNTIYF | - | - | TRBJ1-3 | TRBV29-1
TGTGCCAGTAGACCCCCCACAGGGAACAGCCACACTGAAGCTTTCTTT | CASRPPTGNSHTEAFF | - | - | TRBJ1-1 | TRBV19
TGTGCCAGCAGCTCCCGACAGGTTAGGTGGACAGATACGCAGTATTTT | CASSSRQVRWTDTQYF | - | - | TRBJ2-3 | TRBV11-2
TGTGCCAGCAGTTTATTCGTCCCGGTCTCTGGGGCCAACGTCCTGACTTTC | CASSLFVPVSGANVLTF | - | - | TRBJ2-6 | TRBV28
TGTGCCAGTAGTAATGGACTAGCTCTATACGAGCAGTACTTC | CASSNGLALYEQYF | - | TRBD2 | TRBJ2-7 | TRBV19
TGTGCCAGCAGCCCCGTCGGCCTGACAGGCGAAGCTTTCTTT | CASSPVGLTGEAFF | - | - | TRBJ1-1 | TRBV14
TGCGCCAGCAGCCAACAACCTAGGCGGGGGAGCGCAGATACGCAGTATTTT | CASSQQPRRGSADTQYF | - | TRBD2 | TRBJ2-3 | TRBV4-3
TGCGCCAGCAGCTTGGGGACTAGCGGGAGGGGAAAGACCCAGTACTTC | CASSLGTSGRGKTQYF | - | TRBD2 | TRBJ2-5 | TRBV5-1
TGTGCCTGGACCGTGGGAGCGGCCGGGGAGCTGTTTTTT | CAWTVGAAGELFF | - | - | TRBJ2-2 | TRBV30
TGTGCCAGCAGCCAGGGACAGGGAAGACACGAGCAGTACTTC | CASSQGQGRHEQYF | - | TRBD1 | TRBJ2-7 | TRBV5-5
TGTGCCAGCAGCCTGGGACAGGGTAACACTGAAGCTTTCTTT | CASSLGQGNTEAFF | - | TRBD1 | TRBJ1-1 | TRBV11-3
TGTGCCAGCAGTTTTTTGTCAGGGGTTGACACCGGGGAGCTGTTTTTT | CASSFLSGVDTGELFF | - | - | TRBJ2-2 | TRBV27
TGTGCCAGCAGTCCACAGGGGCTCTATGGCTACACCTTC | CASSPQGLYGYTF | - | TRBD1 | TRBJ1-2 | TRBV11-2
TGCGCCAGCAGCTTGATCTTTCTTGGTACGGGGAATTCACCCCTCCACTTT | CASSLIFLGTGNSPLHF | - | - | TRBJ1-6 | TRBV5-1
TGCGCCAGCAGTGATCGGCGGGGTTCGGGTGAAAAACTGTTTTTT | CASSDRRGSGEKLFF | - | - | TRBJ1-4 | TRBV10-1
TGTGCCAGCAGGGACAGGGCGGTAGGGCAGCCCCAGCATTTT | CASRDRAVGQPQHF | - | TRBD1 | TRBJ1-5 | TRBV2
TGTGCCAGCAGCTTGGTCCGGGGGATCGCTGAAGCTTTCTTT | CASSLVRGIAEAFF | - | - | TRBJ1-1 | TRBV7-9
TGTGCCAGCAGCCAATCAGTCCTAGCGACCCACAATGAGCAGTTCTTC | CASSQSVLATHNEQFF | - | - | TRBJ2-1 | TRBV14
TGTGCCAGCTCCCCTATAGGGGCAGGGGGCTCGGATCAGCCCCAGCATTTT | CASSPIGAGGSDQPQHF | - | TRBD1 | TRBJ1-5 | TRBV18
TGTGCCAGCAGTGGTCTGGACAGGGTTGATGGCTACACCTTC | CASSGLDRVDGYTF | many | TRBD1 | TRBJ1-2 | TRBV27
TGTGCCAGCAGAGCGGGACAGGGAAACACCGGGGAGCTGTTTTTT | CASRAGQGNTGELFF | - | TRBD1 | TRBJ2-2 | TRBV2
TGTGCCAGCGCTAAAGGGAAAAGCGGTCAGCCCCAGCATTTT | CASAKGKSGQPQHF | - | - | TRBJ1-5 | TRBV6-5
TGCAGCGCCTTAGAGGGATGGGATTCACCCCTCCACTTT | CSALEGWDSPLHF | - | - | TRBJ1-6 | TRBV29-1
TGTGCCAGCAGACGAATAGGGACAGGGGGAGTTCAGCCCCAGCATTTT | CASRRIGTGGVQPQHF | few | TRBD1 | TRBJ1-5 | TRBV27
TGTGCCAGCAGCAAGGCACAGGGGGATCAGCCCCAGCATTTT | CASSKAQGDQPQHF | - | - | TRBJ1-5 | TRBV21-1
TGCAGTGCGCCGCTCAGCGGGAGCCAGTTCTTC | CSAPLSGSQFF | - | TRBD2 | TRBJ2-1 | TRBV20-1
TGCGCCAGCAGCCAAGAGATGGCTTTTTTTAACTATGGCTACACCTTC | CASSQEMAFFNYGYTF | - | - | TRBJ1-2 | TRBV4-1
TGTGCCAGCAGCTCGCACAGGGGGCAAGGGGAGACCCAGTACTTC | CASSSHRGQGETQYF | - | TRBD1 | TRBJ2-5 | TRBV7-9
TGTGCCAGCAGCGAAGAGGCGGGGCGTGGCGAAAAACTGTTTTTT | CASSEEAGRGEKLFF | - | - | TRBJ1-4 | TRBV9
TGTGCCAGTAGTATAGTGGGGCCTAATCAGCCCCAGCATTTT | CASSIVGPNQPQHF | - | - | TRBJ1-5 | TRBV19
TGTGCCAGCAGTGACTCCGGGACTAGCGGAACAGATACGCAGTATTTT | CASSDSGTSGTDTQYF | - | TRBD2 | TRBJ2-3 | TRBV6-4
TGCAGCGCAGACTTGTACAATGAGCAGTTCTTC | CSADLYNEQFF | - | - | TRBJ2-1 | TRBV29-1
TGTGCCAGTAGTATTGCGAGGCGGCAGGGGGCCGCCTACGAGCAGTACTTC | CASSIARRQGAAYEQYF | - | TRBD1 | TRBJ2-7 | TRBV19
TGTGCCAGCAGTTTACAGCGCAGTTGGGTCGGGGAGACCCAGTACTTC | CASSLQRSWVGETQYF | - | - | TRBJ2-5 | TRBV28
TGTGCCAGCAGTCCGACAGTGGGGGGTAATGAAAAACTGTTTTTT | CASSPTVGGNEKLFF | - | - | TRBJ1-4 | TRBV2
TGTGCCAGCAGGAAGACAGGGCAGGACACTGAAGCTTTCTTT | CASRKTGQDTEAFF | - | TRBD1 | TRBJ1-1 | TRBV6-4
TGTGCCAGCAGATGGGAGTGGGCGGGTTCACCCCTCCACTTT | CASRWEWAGSPLHF | - | - | TRBJ1-6 | TRBV6-5
TGTGCCACCAGCAGAGTCCTGACAGATACGCAGTATTTT | CATSRVLTDTQYF | - | - | TRBJ2-3 | TRBV15
TGTGCCAGCAACTTAAGGGGTGTGGGTACGCAGTATTTT | CASNLRGVGTQYF | - | - | TRBJ2-3 | TRBV12-3/TRBV12-4
TGCGCCAGCAGCAGGGGGGGCTTCTACAATGAGCAGTTCTTC | CASSRGGFYNEQFF | - | - | TRBJ2-1 | TRBV5-1
TGTGCCAGCAGGTCCCCCCTAGCTACCTTTGAGCAGTTCTTC | CASRSPLATFEQFF | - | - | TRBJ2-1 | TRBV28
TGTGCCAGCAGCCAAGTGTCGGAGTACCAAGAGACCCAGTACTTC | CASSQVSEYQETQYF | - | - | TRBJ2-5 | TRBV3-1/TRBV3-2
TGTGCCAGCAGCTGGCCAGGGGGCGACACTGAAGCTTTCTTT | CASSWPGGDTEAFF | - | TRBD1 | TRBJ1-1 | TRBV11-3
TGTGCCAGCAGCCAAGGGACAGCCCAAGAGACCCAGTACTTC | CASSQGTAQETQYF | - | - | TRBJ2-5 | TRBV3-1/TRBV3-2
TGTGCCAGCAGACCGGGACTAGCGGGGGAAGCATACAATGAGCAGTTCTTC | CASRPGLAGEAYNEQFF | - | TRBD2 | TRBJ2-1 | TRBV7-9
TGTGCCAGCAGTCGAATACAGGGGGGGAACACTGAAGCTTTCTTT | CASSRIQGGNTEAFF | - | TRBD1 | TRBJ1-1 | TRBV6-5